This TCR beta chain was captured in a study of shared T cell receptors in the human thymus. Method: immunoSEQ multiplex PCR; TCRdb's copy keeps in-frame clones and lacks some. Seen here are 540,000 or so clones, 70% to 80% observed once, and the top ten hold 0.013%. Germline V gene data show CDR1 as LGHNA and CDR2 as YSLEER. J was trimmed by 5 bases and V by 3 bases; bases with no gene match: 7. The CDR3 length is 17 residues. This sample also belongs to another study, concerning human thymus T cells. That source adds: Each of the donors was a healthy Finnish infant who was undergoing open corrective cardiac surgery for congenital heart defects. Resections obtained during corrective heart surgery supplied the thymus tissue. V and J genes seemed to be used with bias in thymic and blood repertoires. The related literature has documented a marked overlap of thymic repertoires among unrelated individuals.

The rearrangement joins TRBV4-3 to TRBJ2-7; TRBD2 aligns across 16 bases. Specimen: thymocytes. This receptor was identified in a boy in the first two years of life with a congenital heart defect. CDR3: CASSHRPGLAGGDEQYF. CDR3 coding DNA: TGCGCCAGCAGCCATAGACCGGGACTAGCGGGAGGGGACGAGCAGTACTTC.